This T cell receptor delta chain was documented in a study of gammadelta T cells in human blood. Study-level findings and limits: Right after birth, innate γδ T cells reportedly expanded polyclonally after microbial exposure.

With CATT, TCRdb re-called clones from the RT-PCR reads. Of some 1,200 delta-chain clones detected, over 45% appear once; the ten largest clones hold less than 25%. By frequency in the sample, this clone is large. Its antigen is undetermined. Other DNA sequences in the same sample also yield this CDR3. The germline gives CDR1 GEAIGNYY, CDR2 EKD. The V gene end was trimmed by 0 bases and the J gene end by 8 bases; junction bases not matched to a gene: 20. CDR3 size: 19 residues. This rearrangement joins TRDV2 to TRDJ1, with 10 bases that match TRDD3. Source material: Vgamma9Vdelta2 gamma-delta T cells from adult blood. This TCR was recovered from a human donor. The CDR3, as DNA: TGTGCCTGTGACACCCTCGTACTGGGGGATCCGCATCGGGTTACAAAACTCATCTTT. It encodes CACDTLVLGDPHRVTKLIF.